This T cell receptor (beta chain) was recovered during a study of technical replicates of blood from a few donors. Clones were sequenced by immunoSEQ multiplex PCR, and TCRdb holds only the in-frame ones, with some missing. In the table there are 83,000 or so clones, around 90% of which are singletons. This CDR3 comprises 13 residues. CDR1 is SGHRS, CDR2 YFSETQ, per germline. Unmatched junction bases numbered 4, after V lost 6 bases and J lost 5 bases. This rearrangement joins TRBV5-1 to TRBJ2-2, with 7 bases aligning to TRBD2. This sequence originates from a human donor in good health. Source material: T cells isolated from PBMCs. The CDR3 bases are TGCGCCAGCAATCTAGCGGAAACCGGGGAGCTGTTTTTT. As protein: CASNLAETGELFF.